Following are 16 T cell receptor beta chains from one sample sequenced in a study of T-cell reconstitution after alpha-beta-depleted transplantation in children. Preparation of the TCRbeta library involved a method that used unique molecular identifiers. TCRdb fed the PCR reads into MiXCR, producing one record per CDR3 protein. The data hold 150,000 to 200,000 distinct CDR3 sequences, with around 10% observed a single time. The material sequenced was PBMCs, taken before TCRalphabeta/CD19-depleted stem cell transplant. These receptors were obtained from a boy between 2 and 10 years old with acute myeloid leukemia, due to receive a stem cell transplant.

A remark on this clonotype: Being one base from a much bigger clone, this may be a read error. The genes are TRBV12-5 and TRBJ1-2, with a possible D match to TRBD1 (5 bases). The CDR3 length is 16 residues. V was pared by 3 bases and J by 5 bases, with 19 bases between. Germline lookup yields CDR1 LGHNT and CDR2 FRNRAP. The CDR3 loop reads CASGFEGPFQGYGYTF. The CDR3 nucleotides are TGTGCTAGTGGTTTTGAGGGACCCTTTCAGGGTTATGGCTACACCTTC.

This clonotype was counted many times. The gene calls are TRBV3-1 and TRBJ1-2, with a weak D call TRBD1 (5 bases). V shed 3 bases and J shed 1 base, with 6 bases lying between them. The germline V gene has CDR1 LGHDT and CDR2 YNNKEL (reference sequence). The CDR3 extends over 13 amino acids. The CDR3: CASSHRDNYGYTF. CDR3 nucleotide sequence: TGTGCCAGCAGCCACAGGGATAACTATGGCTACACCTTC.

Concerning this clonotype: A much larger clone lies a single base off, so this may be a read error. V is TRBV7-2 and J is TRBJ1-2; D gene ambiguous. There are 12 residues in the CDR3. Germline CDR1 reads SGHTA; CDR2 reads FQGNSA. The DNA for the CDR3 is TGTGCCAGCAGCCCATACGGTGATGGCGACACCTTC. Its protein product is CASSPYGDGDTF.

This clonotype was counted ten times or more. This chain uses TRBV7-9 with TRBJ2-5; 12 nucleotides match TRBD2. CDR3 length: 16 amino acids. After removal of 4 bases from V and 5 bases from J, the junction contained 8 bases not matched to a gene. Germline assignment: CDR1 SEHNR and CDR2 FQNEAQ (reference sequence). The CDR3 spells CASSSLAGGPEETQYF. The CDR3 DNA sequence: TGTGCCAGCAGCTCCCTAGCGGGGGGGCCTGAGGAGACCCAGTACTTC.

This clonotype was counted at least ten times. The DNA for the CDR3 is TGCGCCAGCAGGGCGGGGGCCGGGGGTGAGACCCAGTACTTC. It is translated as CASRAGAGGETQYF. The J gene is TRBJ2-5, the V gene TRBV5-1, with D possibly matching TRBD2 (7 bases). The CDR3 runs to 14 residues. CDR1 SGHRS and CDR2 YFSETQ come from the germline V gene. Trimming took off 5 bases at V and 5 bases at J, with 16 bases between the two ends.

This clonotype was recorded at least ten times. This chain uses TRBV9 with TRBJ2-7, with D tentatively TRBD2 (6 bases). Germline V gene lookup returns CDR1 SGDLS and CDR2 YYNGEE. The CDR3 has 15 amino acids. The V end lost 0 bases, the J end lost 2 bases, and 12 bases lay between the germline ends. The CDR3 DNA is TGTGCCAGCAGCGTAGACGGAGGGAGTACCTACGAGCAGTACTTC. Amino acid sequence: CASSVDGGSTYEQYF.

This clonotype was recorded at least ten times. The rearrangement uses TRBV4-1 and TRBJ2-3, with 10 bases fitting TRBD2. Germline trimming cut 2 bases from V and 5 bases from J; bases unmatched to any gene: 10. The CDR3 has 17 amino acids. Germline-derived CDR1 and CDR2 are MGHRA and YSYEKL. The CDR3 loop reads CASSQRLAGVGIDTQYF. CDR3 DNA sequence: TGCGCCAGCAGCCAAAGGCTAGCGGGAGTCGGGATAGATACGCAGTATTTT.

This clonotype came up many times. The chain uses TRBV5-1 and TRBJ2-3; 7 bases line up with TRBD1. The V segment lost 4 bases and the J segment 4 bases; nucleotides outside the gene matches: 12. CDR3 length equals 16 residues. Germline CDR1 reads SGHRS; CDR2 reads YFSETQ. The CDR3 loop reads CASSPPFGTVADTQYF. The CDR3 DNA reads TGCGCCAGCAGCCCGCCCTTTGGGACAGTTGCAGATACGCAGTATTTT. Variable domain in full (rest from reference TRBV5-1 and TRBJ2-3): KAGVTQTPRYLIKTRGQQVTLSCSPISGHRSVSWYQQTPGQGLQFLFEYFSETQRNKGNFPGRFSGRQFSNSRSEMNVSTLELGDSALYLCASSPPFGTVADTQYFGPGTRLTVL.

Remarks on this clonotype: This could be a read error, since a much larger clone is one nucleotide away. This chain connects TRBV20-1 to TRBJ2-7; possibly TRBD1 or TRBD2 for D (5 bases each). The CDR3 has 13 amino acids. Germline loops: CDR1 DFQATT, CDR2 SNEGSKA (reference sequence). Trimming pared 5 bases from V and 5 bases from J, leaving 16 bases between. The CDR3 bases are TGCAGTGCTTCCTCCGGGGCTACCAACGAGCAGTACTTC. Residues: CSASSGATNEQYF.

This clonotype was counted ten times or more. J is TRBJ2-3 and V is TRBV15; 10 bases agree with TRBD2. Looked up from germline, CDR1 is LNHNV and CDR2 is YYDKDF (reference sequence). This CDR3 is 16 amino acids long. Losses at the gene ends were 8 bases for V and 1 base for J; bases not matched to a gene: 9. CDR3 in DNA: TGTGCCACCGGGTCCGGCCTAGCGGGAGGCACAGATACGCAGTATTTT. This translates into CATGSGLAGGTDTQYF.

This clonotype was seen at least ten times. The rearrangement links TRBV2 to TRBJ2-1; D uncertain. Trimming removed 2 bases at V and 5 bases at J, with 13 bases between. The CDR3 covers 15 residues. Germline V CDR1 and CDR2: SNHLY, FYNNEI. CDR3 in DNA: TGTGCCAGCAGTGAAAACCCATATGGGGACAATGAGCAGTTCTTC. This sequence encodes CASSENPYGDNEQFF.

This clonotype was seen many times. The rearrangement links TRBV6-5 to TRBJ2-2, with D possibly being TRBD2 (5 bases). The CDR3 consists of 16 residues. Germline V gene data show CDR1 as MNHEY and CDR2 as SVGAGI. V was shortened by 0 bases and J by 6 bases, with 14 bases between the two germline ends. The CDR3 sequence: CASSYSVGLRAGELFF. CDR3 DNA sequence: TGTGCCAGCAGTTACTCGGTTGGGTTGCGGGCCGGGGAGCTGTTTTTT.

The genes are TRBV19 and TRBJ1-2; no reliable D call. The CDR3 covers 13 residues. The germline CDR1 and CDR2 sequences are LNHDA and SQIVND (reference sequence). The V end lost 6 bases, the J end lost 6 bases, and 14 bases lay between the germline ends. The CDR3 nucleotides read TGTGCCAGTAGCACCCCCATCGGTAATGGCTACACCTTC. Residues: CASSTPIGNGYTF. The whole variable domain, filled in from reference TRBV19 and TRBJ1-2, reads DGGITQSPKYLFRKEGQNVTLSCEQNLNHDAMYWYRQDPGQGLRLIYYSQIVNDFQKGDIAEGYSVSREKKESFPLTVTSAQKNPTAFYLCASSTPIGNGYTFGSGTRLTVV.

As regards this clonotype: It may be a read error: a sequence one base away is much more abundant. The chain couples TRBV20-1 to TRBJ1-2, with TRBD1 matching over 7 bases. Looked up from germline, CDR1 is DFQATT and CDR2 is SNEGSKA (reference sequence). CDR3 length: 11 amino acids. CDR3 loop: CSAWDSYGDTF. CDR3 coding DNA: TGCAGTGCTTGGGACAGCTATGGCGACACCTTC.

This clonotype has ten or more counts. The chain links TRBV7-8 to TRBJ2-5, with D perhaps matching TRBD2 (5 bases). CDR3 length equals 12 residues. Germline lookup yields CDR1 SGHVS and CDR2 FQNEAQ. Deletions cut 7 bases from V and 10 bases from J, with 16 bases between. The CDR3 DNA is TGTGCCAGCACCCCCGGAGGATGGAGCCAGTACTTC. Translation gives CASTPGGWSQYF. Based on the CDR3 plus reference TRBV7-8 and TRBJ2-5, the full variable domain is GAGVSQSPRYKVAKRGQDVALRCDPISGHVSLFWYQQALGQGPEFLTYFQNEAQLDKSGLPSDRFFAERPEGSVSTLKIQRTQQEDSAVYLCASTPGGWSQYFGPGTRLLVL.

This clonotype was counted between two and nine times. The CDR3 nucleotides are TGTGCCACCTCCAAACCGGGACAGAACAATGAGCAGTTCTTC. Translating gives CATSKPGQNNEQFF. The chain uses TRBV3-1 and TRBJ2-1, with TRBD1 matching 7 bases. The germline CDR1 and CDR2 sequences are LGHDT and YNNKEL (reference sequence). The CDR3 runs 14 residues. J was trimmed by 5 bases and V by 10 bases; bases with no gene match: 11.